This T cell receptor (beta chain) derives from a study of blood T cell repertoires in COVID-19. Study information: The United States, Italy and Spain supplied acute and convalescent COVID-19 samples. In each case, the material was cDNA or gDNA derived from T cells, B-cell-depleted T cells, or PBMCs.

Per the germline V gene, CDR1 is SGHNT and CDR2 is YYREEE (reference sequence). The ends were cut back, 4 bases at V and 6 bases at J, with 16 bases in the middle. The CDR3 covers 14 residues. Per the authors' pipeline: Estimation of nucleated cell counts was performed using reference gene primer amplification. The data were produced by immunoSEQ multiplex PCR, yet TCRdb's version contains in-frame clones alone and is incomplete. The V and J calls and clone size were taken over from that table, and D and trimming were inferred from the DNA. This table holds around 210,000 clones, 85% to 90% found once.

Sequenced: peripheral blood. V and J are TRBV5-4 and TRBJ1-2; no clear D gene. The receptor's source is a man between 18 and 29 years old with active or convalescent COVID-19. The CDR3 spells CASSDETGRDGYTF. CDR3 DNA: TGTGCCAGCAGCGACGAGACGGGGAGGGATGGCTACACCTTC.